The T cell receptor beta chain described here comes from a study of blood T cell repertoires in COVID-19. Study at large: Samples of COVID-19 (acute and convalescent) were obtained from the United States, Italy and Spain. PBMCs, B-cell-depleted T cells, or T cells provided the cDNA or gDNA that made up the material.

CDR1 and CDR2 (germline): LGHNA, YSLEER. V was cut by 0 bases and J by 1 base, with 13 bases left in between. The CDR3 contains 16 residues. Authors' methods: The authors estimated nucleated cell counts from reference gene primer amplification. Only in-frame clones appear in the TCRdb table, and some are missing; sequencing was by immunoSEQ multiplex PCR. V and J calls and clone size come straight from that table; D and trimming were deduced from the DNA. The table shows 110,000 or so clones, with 85% occurring only once. The chain combines TRBV4-3 with TRBJ2-7; tentatively, D is TRBD1 (5 bases). The TCR sequence derives from a man aged 35-49 years with acute or convalescent COVID-19. The sequencing sample was made of peripheral blood. The CDR3 protein is CASSQDWAGKSYEQYF. The DNA for the CDR3 is TGCGCCAGCAGCCAAGATTGGGCAGGGAAATCCTACGAGCAGTACTTC.